These 29 T cell receptor beta chains originate from one sample sequenced in a study of cytomegalovirus exposure and HLA in healthy donors. The PCR employed 60 Vbeta primers together with 13 Jbeta primers. TCRdb's copy holds only in-frame clones and misses some; the assay was immunoSEQ multiplex PCR. The table lists under 150,000 clones, 80% of them singletons. The sample consisted of PBMCs. Receptors originate from a woman aged 40 to 50 in good health and CMV-seronegative.

The chain employs TRBV7-6 and TRBJ2-1; TRBD2 aligns across 12 bases. The CDR3 has 18 residues. J gave up 4 bases and V 3 bases, and 10 bases lay outside the gene matches. Germline V gives CDR1 SGHVS, CDR2 FNYEAQ. CDR3 in amino acids: CASSLGDLAGGPYNEQFF. Written as DNA, the CDR3 is TGTGCCAGCAGCTTGGGGGATCTAGCGGGGGGGCCTTACAATGAGCAGTTCTTC.

This chain joins TRBV27 and TRBJ1-3; 11 bases map to TRBD1. Trimming removed 8 bases from V and 4 bases from J; junction bases left unmatched: 7. From germline, CDR1 is MNHEY and CDR2 SMNVEV (reference sequence). The CDR3 contains 15 residues. The CDR3 DNA follows: TGTGCCAGCCGAGGACAGGGGGCAGCAGGAAACACCATATATTTT. This encodes CASRGQGAAGNTIYF.

Only one count was recorded for this clone. This chain uses TRBV29-1 with TRBJ2-1, with a weak D call TRBD2 (6 bases). Trimming removed 6 bases at V and 2 bases at J, with 14 bases between. The germline CDR1 and CDR2 sequences are SQVTM and ANQGSEA. There are 14 residues in the CDR3. This CDR3 is CSVTLTSAYNEQFF. Written as DNA, the CDR3 is TGCAGCGTCACGTTGACTAGTGCCTACAATGAGCAGTTCTTC.

V gene TRBV7-2 combines with J gene TRBJ2-3; no reliable D call. The CDR3 loop spans 14 amino acids. CDR1 SGHTA and CDR2 FQGNSA come from the germline V gene. The V end lost 1 base, the J end lost 0 bases, and 5 bases lay between the germline ends. In DNA form, the CDR3 reads TGTGCCAGCAGCTTAGTAGCTAGCACAGATACGCAGTATTTT. Translating gives CASSLVASTDTQYF.

To note about this clone: Compared with germline, one end of the junction differs, possibly owing to a read error. V and J are TRBV7-9 and TRBJ1-1; D ambiguous. The CDR3 length is 12 residues. The V gene's germline CDR1 is SEHNR and CDR2 FQNEAQ (reference sequence). This CDR3 is CSSSLGSGRAFF. CDR3 bases: TGTTCCAGCAGCTTAGGGTCGGGTAGGGCTTTCTTT.

The chain links TRBV5-1 to TRBJ2-3; 11 bases agree with TRBD2. J gave up 5 bases and V 4 bases, and 3 bases lay outside the gene matches. The CDR3 spans 14 residues. From germline, CDR1 is SGHRS and CDR2 YFSETQ. CDR3 loop: CASSPGLAGDTQYF. The CDR3 coding sequence is TGCGCCAGCAGCCCTGGACTAGCGGGAGATACGCAGTATTTT.

The chain couples TRBV28 to TRBJ1-1; D is ambiguous. V was cut by 5 bases and J by 0 bases, with 7 bases left in between. Germline loops: CDR1 MDHEN, CDR2 SYDVKM. This CDR3 comprises 13 residues. The chain's CDR3 is CASSNNMNTEAFF. DNA of the CDR3: TGTGCCAGCAGTAACAATATGAACACTGAAGCTTTCTTT.

This clone was observed a handful of times. This rearrangement joins TRBV7-2 to TRBJ2-1; 9 bases line up with TRBD2. This CDR3 region has 15 residues. CDR1 is SGHTA, CDR2 FQGNSA, per germline. V lost 8 bases, J lost 0 bases, and 5 bases stayed unmatched. The CDR3 sequence: CASQGLANSYNEQFF. In DNA form, the CDR3 reads TGTGCCAGCCAGGGACTAGCAAACTCCTACAATGAGCAGTTCTTC.

V usage is TRBV18 and J usage is TRBJ2-7, with 12 bases fitting TRBD2. The CDR3 has 17 residues. V was pared by 4 bases and J by 5 bases, with 12 bases of the junction left unmatched. Germline-derived CDR1 and CDR2 are KGHSH and LQKENI. The CDR3 DNA follows: TGTGCCAGCTCACTACGACCCGGGACTAGCGGGCCCCACGAGCAGTACTTC. Residues: CASSLRPGTSGPHEQYF.

V usage is TRBV19 and J usage is TRBJ1-3; maybe TRBD1 (6 bases). CDR1 is LNHDA, CDR2 SQIVND, per germline (reference sequence). V gave up 6 bases and J gave up 0 bases, with 12 bases separating them. The CDR3 has 15 amino acids. CDR3 sequence (DNA): TGTGCCAGTAGCCGGACAGCAGTCTCTGGAAACACCATATATTTT. Amino acid sequence: CASSRTAVSGNTIYF. The full variable domain, with the rest looked up from reference TRBV19 and TRBJ1-3, is DGGITQSPKYLFRKEGQNVTLSCEQNLNHDAMYWYRQDPGQGLRLIYYSQIVNDFQKGDIAEGYSVSREKKESFPLTVTSAQKNPTAFYLCASSRTAVSGNTIYFGEGSWLTVV.

This chain connects TRBV2 to TRBJ2-1; TRBD2 aligns across 15 bases. This CDR3 is built from 15 residues. Trimming at V came to 11 bases and at J to 3 bases, leaving 5 bases not matched to a gene. Germline loops: CDR1 SNHLY, CDR2 FYNNEI. The chain's CDR3 is CAWRGLAGGYNEQFF. For the CDR3, the DNA is TGTGCCTGGCGGGGACTAGCGGGGGGCTACAATGAGCAGTTCTTC.

The CDR3 sequence: CASSERQGGGKLFF. In nucleotides, the CDR3 is TGTGCCAGCAGTGAGCGGCAGGGAGGCGGAAAACTGTTTTTT. The V call is TRBV2, the J call TRBJ1-4; TRBD1 is a possible D gene (5 bases). Trimming cost V 3 bases and J 10 bases, with 15 bases left between them. The CDR3 extends over 14 amino acids. CDR1 is SNHLY, CDR2 FYNNEI, per germline.

The CDR3 is CASSQGLAGGYTF. CDR3 in DNA: TGCGCCAGCAGCCAAGGGTTGGCGGGGGGCTACACCTTC. The V gene is TRBV4-1, the J gene TRBJ1-2; no reliable D call. This CDR3 region has 13 residues. The germline V gene has CDR1 MGHRA and CDR2 YSYEKL. V shed 1 base and J shed 8 bases, with 11 bases lying between them.

The chain combines TRBV5-3 with TRBJ2-7, with a tentative D call TRBD2 (5 bases). TRBV5-3 belongs to the ORF category, with a function that is uncertain. Trimming cost V 5 bases and J 2 bases, with 20 bases left between them. The CDR3 has 16 residues. The CDR3 DNA reads TGTGCCAGAAGACCCATTACTAGACATTCTCCCTACGAGCAGTACTTC. Translated: CARRPITRHSPYEQYF.

The chain combines TRBV27 with TRBJ1-1; TRBD1 might be the D (5 bases). The CDR3 runs to 14 residues. Germline V gene lookup returns CDR1 MNHEY and CDR2 SMNVEV (reference sequence). V dropped 2 bases and J dropped 5 bases, with 12 bases sitting between them. This CDR3 is CASSLSTRGTEAFF. CDR3 nucleotides: TGTGCCAGCAGTTTAAGTACCCGGGGGACTGAAGCTTTCTTT.

V usage is TRBV7-2 and J usage is TRBJ1-2, with TRBD1 as a possible D gene (6 bases). Germline V gene data show CDR1 as SGHTA and CDR2 as FQGNSA. The V gene lost 1 base and the J gene lost 5 bases, with 14 bases spanning the gap. This CDR3 spans 15 amino acids. The CDR3 region is CASSLEGQGIYGYTF. The CDR3 coding sequence is TGTGCCAGCAGCTTAGAGGGCCAGGGGATATATGGCTACACCTTC.

The CDR3 DNA is TGTGCCAGCAGTTACCCCTCCGCGACAGGAGTCTACGAGCAGTACTTC. The encoded protein is CASSYPSATGVYEQYF. V is TRBV6-6 and J is TRBJ2-7, with a weak D call TRBD1 (6 bases). This CDR3 is built from 16 residues. The V gene's germline CDR1 is MNHNY and CDR2 SVGAGI (reference sequence). V was clipped by 2 bases and J by 3 bases, with 17 bases between them.

The V gene is TRBV9, the J gene TRBJ2-6, with D tentatively TRBD1 (5 bases). V lost 0 bases and J 2 bases, leaving 6 bases between the germline ends. CDR3 length: 15 residues. The germline CDR1 and CDR2 sequences are SGDLS and YYNGEE. CDR3 residues: CASSVARAGANVLTF. The CDR3 region has the DNA TGTGCCAGCAGCGTAGCCAGGGCTGGGGCCAACGTCCTGACTTTC.

This clone was recorded only once. The rearrangement uses TRBV27 and TRBJ2-3; 7 bases match TRBD1. Unmatched junction bases numbered 12, after V lost 5 bases and J lost 4 bases. This CDR3 is built from 16 residues. Germline-derived CDR1 and CDR2 are MNHEY and SMNVEV (reference sequence). The CDR3 region has the DNA TGTGCCAGCAGTCCCCGGGACAGCTGGCGGGCAGATACGCAGTATTTT. Protein sequence: CASSPRDSWRADTQYF.

The J gene is TRBJ2-1, the V gene TRBV13; TRBD2 aligns across 8 bases. The V segment lost 2 bases and the J segment 6 bases; nucleotides outside the gene matches: 3. This CDR3 has 14 residues. The V gene's germline CDR1 is PRHDT and CDR2 FYEKMQ (reference sequence). The CDR3 spells CASSLRLAGNEQFF. The DNA of the CDR3 is TGTGCCAGCAGCTTAAGGCTAGCGGGCAATGAGCAGTTCTTC.

A single count supports this clone. The chain employs TRBV6-6 and TRBJ1-5; 7 nucleotides match TRBD1. Germline-derived CDR1 and CDR2 are MNHNY and SVGAGI (reference sequence). V trimming: 6 bases; J trimming: 4 bases; junction bases outside the gene matches: 3. The CDR3 consists of 13 residues. As DNA, the CDR3 is TGTGCCAGCAGGGGGACAGATAATCAGCCCCAGCATTTT. It translates to CASRGTDNQPQHF.

The chain employs TRBV9 and TRBJ1-3, with 7 positions matching TRBD1. J lost 4 bases, V lost 3 bases, and 7 bases had no gene match. This CDR3 has 15 residues. The germline V gene has CDR1 SGDLS and CDR2 YYNGEE. The CDR3 sequence is CASSGGGQRGNTIYF. Here the CDR3 DNA reads TGTGCCAGCAGCGGAGGGGGACAGCGAGGAAACACCATATATTTT.

The chain has TRBV15 and TRBJ1-2, with 7 bases fitting TRBD1. Germline V CDR1 and CDR2: LNHNV, YYDKDF (reference sequence). This CDR3 is built from 15 residues. J was trimmed by 7 bases and V by 0 bases; bases with no gene match: 8. Here the CDR3 DNA reads TGTGCCACCAGCAGAGACCTGACAGGGTTTGGTGGCTACACCTTC. Protein product: CATSRDLTGFGGYTF.

The chain carries TRBV19 and TRBJ1-5; D may be TRBD1 (6 bases). The germline V gene has CDR1 LNHDA and CDR2 SQIVND (reference sequence). V gave up 6 bases and J gave up 7 bases, with 16 bases separating them. The CDR3 has 14 residues. The CDR3 sequence: CASRGQGFEQPQHF. CDR3 DNA: TGTGCCAGTAGGGGTCAGGGGTTTGAGCAGCCCCAGCATTTT.

J is TRBJ2-7 and V is TRBV6-5; tentatively, D is TRBD1 (6 bases). Trimming removed 6 bases at V and 7 bases at J, with 19 bases between. The CDR3 is 14 amino acids. Germline V gene sequence: CDR1 MNHEY, CDR2 SVGAGI. The DNA of the CDR3 is TGTGCCAGCAGGTCGGCAGGGGCTACCTGGGAGCAGTACTTC. Its protein product is CASRSAGATWEQYF.

The genes are TRBV27 and TRBJ2-7, with D possibly matching TRBD2 (6 bases). The V and J ends lost 6 bases and 4 bases respectively, with 13 bases between them. The CDR3 consists of 13 residues. Germline V gene sequence: CDR1 MNHEY, CDR2 SMNVEV (reference sequence). The DNA of the CDR3 is TGTGCCAGCAGGATAGGTGGGACTTACGAGCAGTACTTC. Amino acids: CASRIGGTYEQYF.

CDR3 sequence reads: CASSQDIKGALDTQYF. The CDR3 nucleotides read TGCGCCAGCAGCCAAGATATAAAGGGGGCCTTAGATACGCAGTATTTT. The chain employs TRBV4-3 and TRBJ2-3; 7 bases match TRBD1. CDR1 is LGHNA and CDR2 is YSLEER in the germline V gene. The CDR3 is 16 residues long. With V trimmed by 0 bases and J by 5 bases, 8 bases remained unmatched.

The gene calls are TRBV19 and TRBJ1-5; D is perhaps TRBD1 (5 bases). Trimming removed 8 bases from V and 1 base from J, with 9 bases in between. This CDR3 region has 13 residues. Germline V CDR1 and CDR2: LNHDA, SQIVND (reference sequence). The CDR3 loop reads CASAGGSNQPQHF. Here the CDR3 DNA reads TGTGCCAGTGCCGGGGGGAGCAATCAGCCCCAGCATTTT.

The CDR3 protein is CASSLDSTGKSDTQYF. The CDR3 region has the DNA TGCGCCAGCAGCTTGGATTCGACAGGGAAATCGGATACGCAGTATTTT. The genes are TRBV5-1 and TRBJ2-3; 7 positions match TRBD1. With 0 bases clipped from V and 6 bases from J, the junction kept 10 bases outside the gene matches. CDR3 length equals 16 residues. Looked up from germline, CDR1 is SGHRS and CDR2 is YFSETQ.